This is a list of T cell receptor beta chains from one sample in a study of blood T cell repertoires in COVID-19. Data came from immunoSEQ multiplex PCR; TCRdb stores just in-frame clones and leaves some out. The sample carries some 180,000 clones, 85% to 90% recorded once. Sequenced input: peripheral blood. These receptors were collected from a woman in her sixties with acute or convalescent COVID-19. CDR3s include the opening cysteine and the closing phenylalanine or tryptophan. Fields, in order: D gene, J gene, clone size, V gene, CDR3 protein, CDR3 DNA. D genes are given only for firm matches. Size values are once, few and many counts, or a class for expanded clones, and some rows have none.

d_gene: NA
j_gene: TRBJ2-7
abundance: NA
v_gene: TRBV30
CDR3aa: CAWKGAPYEQYF
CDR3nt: TGTGCCTGGAAAGGGGCCCCCTACGAGCAGTACTTC

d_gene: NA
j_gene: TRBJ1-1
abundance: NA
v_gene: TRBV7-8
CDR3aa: CASSLRRKLNTEAFF
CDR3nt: TGTGCCAGCAGCTTACGACGCAAACTAAACACTGAAGCTTTCTTT

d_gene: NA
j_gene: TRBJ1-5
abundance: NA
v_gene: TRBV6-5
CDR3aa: CASRYSFNQPQHF
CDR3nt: TGTGCCAGCAGGTACAGCTTCAATCAGCCCCAGCATTTT

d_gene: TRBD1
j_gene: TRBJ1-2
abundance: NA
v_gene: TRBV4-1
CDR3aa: CASSQADRGDGYTF
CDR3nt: TGCGCCAGCAGCCAAGCGGACAGGGGAGATGGCTACACCTTC

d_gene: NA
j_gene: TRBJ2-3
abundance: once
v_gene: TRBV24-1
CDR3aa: CATSDRVGGAGDTQYF
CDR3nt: TGTGCCACCAGTGATAGGGTTGGAGGCGCAGGAGATACGCAGTATTTT

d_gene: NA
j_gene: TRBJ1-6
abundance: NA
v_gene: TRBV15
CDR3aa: CATSRDLNSPLHF
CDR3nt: TGTGCCACCAGCAGAGATCTGAATTCACCCCTCCACTTT

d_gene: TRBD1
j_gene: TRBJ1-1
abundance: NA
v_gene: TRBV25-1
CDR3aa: CASSGDRMAAEAFF
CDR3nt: TGTGCCAGCAGCGGGGACAGGATGGCGGCTGAAGCTTTCTTT

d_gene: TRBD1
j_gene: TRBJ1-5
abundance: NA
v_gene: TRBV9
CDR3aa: CASSASTGEGQPQHF
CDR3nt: TGTGCCAGCAGCGCCTCGACAGGGGAGGGACAGCCCCAGCATTTT

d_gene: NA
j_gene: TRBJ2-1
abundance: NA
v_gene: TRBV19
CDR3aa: CASRTAGLSYNEQFF
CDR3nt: TGTGCCAGTAGAACTGCCGGACTTAGCTACAATGAGCAGTTCTTC

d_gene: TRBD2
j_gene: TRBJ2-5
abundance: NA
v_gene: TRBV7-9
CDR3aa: CASARTSGIQETQYF
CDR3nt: TGTGCCAGCGCTAGGACTAGCGGGATCCAAGAGACCCAGTACTTC

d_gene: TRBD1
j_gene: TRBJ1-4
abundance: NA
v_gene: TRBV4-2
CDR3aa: CASSQDGQGAINEKLFF
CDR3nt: TGTGCCAGCAGCCAAGATGGACAGGGGGCGATTAATGAAAAACTGTTTTTT

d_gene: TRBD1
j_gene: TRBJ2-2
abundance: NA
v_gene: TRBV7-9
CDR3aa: CASTHNTGVGELFF
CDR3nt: TGTGCCAGCACACACAACACAGGGGTCGGGGAGCTGTTTTTT

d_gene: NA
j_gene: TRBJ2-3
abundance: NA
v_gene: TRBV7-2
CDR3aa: CASSSVAVIDVTQYF
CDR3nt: TGTGCCAGCAGCTCCGTAGCGGTCATTGATGTTACGCAGTATTTT

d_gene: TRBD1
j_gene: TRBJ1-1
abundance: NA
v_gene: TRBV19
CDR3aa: CASGTGADTEAFF
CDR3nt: TGTGCCAGCGGGACAGGGGCGGACACTGAAGCTTTCTTT

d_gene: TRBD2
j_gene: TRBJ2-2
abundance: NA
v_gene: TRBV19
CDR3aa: CASSISLAGGPGELFF
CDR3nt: TGTGCCAGTAGTATTTCACTAGCGGGAGGACCCGGGGAGCTGTTTTTT

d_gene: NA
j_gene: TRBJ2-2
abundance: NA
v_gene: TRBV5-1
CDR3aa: CASSIKLTGELFF
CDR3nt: TGCGCCAGCAGCATAAAACTCACCGGGGAGCTGTTTTTT

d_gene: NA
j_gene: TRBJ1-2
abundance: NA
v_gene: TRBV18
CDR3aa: CASSPLQQVDYGYTF
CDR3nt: TGTGCCAGCTCACCATTGCAACAGGTCGACTATGGCTACACCTTC

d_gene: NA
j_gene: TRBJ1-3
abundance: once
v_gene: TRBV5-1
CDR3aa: CASSLGDRNSGNTIYF
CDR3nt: TGCGCCAGCAGCTTGGGAGACAGAAACTCTGGAAACACCATATATTTT

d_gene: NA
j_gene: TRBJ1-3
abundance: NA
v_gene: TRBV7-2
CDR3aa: CASSLDGGANTIYF
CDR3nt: TGTGCCAGCAGCTTAGATGGAGGGGCAAACACCATATATTTT

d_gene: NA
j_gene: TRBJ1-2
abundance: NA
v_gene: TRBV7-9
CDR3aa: CASSLVGIDYGYTF
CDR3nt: TGTGCCAGCAGCTTAGTGGGCATTGACTATGGCTACACCTTC

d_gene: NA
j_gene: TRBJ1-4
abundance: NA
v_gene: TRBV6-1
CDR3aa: CASSEGYRVGEKLFF
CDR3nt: TGTGCCAGCAGTGAAGGCTACAGGGTGGGGGAAAAACTGTTTTTT

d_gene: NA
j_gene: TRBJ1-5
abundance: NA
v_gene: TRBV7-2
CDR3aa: CASSLVPGSNQPQHF
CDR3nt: TGTGCCAGCAGCTTAGTCCCCGGTAGCAATCAGCCCCAGCATTTT

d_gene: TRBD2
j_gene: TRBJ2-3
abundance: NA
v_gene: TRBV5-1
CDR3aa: CASSSGLAVSTDTQYF
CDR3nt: TGCGCCAGCAGCTCGGGACTAGCGGTTAGCACAGATACGCAGTATTTT

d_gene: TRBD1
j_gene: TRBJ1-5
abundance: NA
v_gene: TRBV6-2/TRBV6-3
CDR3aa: CASSYTQGALPREPQHF
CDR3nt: TGTGCCAGCAGTTACACCCAGGGGGCCCTTCCAAGGGAGCCCCAGCATTTT

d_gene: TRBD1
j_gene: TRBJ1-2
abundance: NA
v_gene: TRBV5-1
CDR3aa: CASSRGTGEDYGYTF
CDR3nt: TGCGCCAGCAGCCGGGGGACAGGGGAGGACTATGGCTACACCTTC

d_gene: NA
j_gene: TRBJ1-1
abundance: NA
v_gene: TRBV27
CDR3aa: CASSSTGRGAEAFF
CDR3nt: TGTGCCAGCAGTTCCACGGGGAGGGGTGCTGAAGCTTTCTTT

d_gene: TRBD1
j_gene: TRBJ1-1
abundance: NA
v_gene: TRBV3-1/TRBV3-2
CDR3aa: CASSQETGGWNTEAFF
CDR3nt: TGTGCCAGCAGCCAAGAGACAGGGGGCTGGAACACTGAAGCTTTCTTT

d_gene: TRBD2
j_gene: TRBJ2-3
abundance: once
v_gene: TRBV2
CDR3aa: CASRELAGGTDTQYF
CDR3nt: TGTGCCAGCCGAGAACTAGCGGGAGGCACAGATACGCAGTATTTT

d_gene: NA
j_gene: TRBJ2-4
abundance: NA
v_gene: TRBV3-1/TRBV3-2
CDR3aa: CASSQGRGRQNIQYF
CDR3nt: TGTGCCAGCAGCCAAGGCAGGGGGAGGCAAAACATTCAGTACTTC

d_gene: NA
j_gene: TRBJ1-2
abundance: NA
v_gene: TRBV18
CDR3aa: CASSPERASGYTF
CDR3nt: TGTGCCAGCTCACCTGAGCGGGCGAGCGGCTACACCTTC

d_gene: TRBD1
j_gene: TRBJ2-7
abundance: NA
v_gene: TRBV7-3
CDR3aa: CASSYDRDEQYF
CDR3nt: TGTGCCAGCAGCTACGACAGGGACGAGCAGTACTTC

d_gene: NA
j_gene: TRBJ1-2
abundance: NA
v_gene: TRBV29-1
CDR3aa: CSVVRDSLLVAF
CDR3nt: TGCAGCGTTGTTAGAGACAGTCTCCTCGTCGCCTTC